This entry describes one T cell receptor (beta chain). Its antigen remains unknown. The sequenced template was cDNA made from the entire isolated RNA. Clones were sequenced by immunoSEQ multiplex PCR, and TCRdb holds only the in-frame ones, with some missing. The profile shows roughly 370,000 clones, approximately 13% of them singletons. CD4+ naive, central memory, regulatory and stem cell-like memory cells were sorted via CD45RO/CCR7/CD25/CD127/CD95/CD27. The source of the sample is a study of beta chain features in type 1 diabetes. About the study: Cells sorted and examined across all samples totaled more than 90,000,000. Findings and limits, study-wide: Fewer insertions but more deletions were seen at VDJ junctions in type 1 diabetes patients.

The germline V gene has CDR1 SQVTM and CDR2 ANQGSEA. V was cut by 5 bases and J by 3 bases, with 13 bases left in between. The CDR3 has 13 residues. V and J are TRBV29-1 and TRBJ1-1; TRBD1 might be the D (5 bases). Sequenced material: naive CD4+ T cells from blood. This clonotype was obtained from a man under 40 in good health. This CDR3 reads CSVSGGRDTEAFF. Written as DNA, the CDR3 is TGCAGCGTTTCCGGGGGTCGGGACACTGAAGCTTTCTTT.